This TCR beta chain came from a study of T-cell reconstitution after alpha-beta-depleted transplantation in children. This clonotype was observed at least ten times. V lost 2 bases, J lost 7 bases, and 14 bases lay in between. CDR1 is SEHNR and CDR2 is FQNEAQ in the germline V gene (reference sequence). The CDR3 loop spans 14 amino acids. Preparation of the TCRbeta library was carried out with unique molecular identifiers. TCRdb fed the PCR reads into MiXCR, producing one record per CDR3 protein. The profile shows about 480,000 distinct CDR3 sequences, about 12% of them singletons. The chain links TRBV7-9 to TRBJ1-1; D call uncertain. The sample here was PBMCs from the stem cell graft donor, taken from the stem cell graft. The TCR sequence derives from a human donor who donated a stem cell graft to a child with combined immunodeficiency. The CDR3 nucleotides read TGTGCCAGCAGCTTACCTCCAGGACTTTTTGAAGCTTTCTTT. Translating it yields CASSLPPGLFEAFF.